The source of this T cell receptor (beta chain) is a study of early T cells in non-severe SARS-CoV-2 infection. Looking at the study overall: Investigators sequenced bulk RNA drawn from unsorted whole blood, and chains remained unpaired.

With V trimmed by 3 bases and J by 7 bases, 4 bases remained unmatched. The V gene's germline CDR1 is DFQATT and CDR2 SNEGSKA (reference sequence). The CDR3 is 15 residues long. This clonotype occurred many times. What it binds is unknown. Individual cDNA molecules were tagged with unique molecular identifiers, the study reported. MiXCR, applied by TCRdb to the 5' RACE reads, yields one record per CDR3 protein. In the table there are approximately 70,000 distinct CDR3 sequences, roughly 10% of which are singletons. Study-level results: Matching with VDJdb favored anti-spike CD8 responses (missing private and CD4 specificities).

The source is an adult who was a healthcare worker with PCR-confirmed SARS-CoV-2 infection or an uninfected control (not recorded which). V and J are TRBV20-1 and TRBJ2-1, with TRBD2 matching over 15 bases. The source material was whole blood. CDR3 bases: TGCAGTGCTAGGGAGGGACTAGCGGGGGGTAATGAGCAGTTCTTC. This translates into CSAREGLAGGNEQFF.